Each of the 16 T cell receptor beta chains below was sequenced from the same sample in a study of blood T cell repertoires in COVID-19. The data were produced by immunoSEQ multiplex PCR, yet TCRdb's version contains in-frame clones alone and is incomplete. The sample consists of around 310,000 clones, approximately 90% of them appearing once. Sequencing was carried out using peripheral blood. These receptor sequences come from a woman in her 30s with COVID-19, enrolled during active disease.

The chain is built from TRBV3-1 (or the pseudogene TRBV3-2) and TRBJ2-2; a weak D match, TRBD2 (6 bases). The CDR3 sequence is 15 residues long. Germline CDR1 is LGHDT and CDR2 is YNNKEL (reference sequence). Trimming took 0 bases from V and 4 from J, leaving 9 bases between them. The CDR3 spells CASSQDGGITGELFF. CDR3 nucleotides: TGTGCCAGCAGCCAAGACGGGGGAATCACCGGGGAGCTGTTTTTT.

This rearrangement joins TRBV5-1 to TRBJ1-3; D is possibly TRBD1 (5 bases). Germline CDR1 and CDR2: SGHRS and YFSETQ. This CDR3 contains 17 residues. The V gene lost 2 bases and the J gene lost 0 bases, with 15 bases spanning the gap. CDR3 residues: CASSLMGRATSGNTIYF. DNA of the CDR3: TGCGCCAGCAGCTTAATGGGCAGGGCGACCTCTGGAAACACCATATATTTT. The whole variable domain, remainder taken from reference TRBV5-1 and TRBJ1-3, is KAGVTQTPRYLIKTRGQQVTLSCSPISGHRSVSWYQQTPGQGLQFLFEYFSETQRNKGNFPGRFSGRQFSNSRSEMNVSTLELGDSALYLCASSLMGRATSGNTIYFGEGSWLTVV.

This clone appeared a few times. The chain employs TRBV5-6 and TRBJ1-1; possible D gene TRBD1, 5 bases. CDR1 is SGHDT and CDR2 is YYEEEE in the germline V gene. The CDR3 totals 13 residues. V lost 4 bases and J lost 4, with 11 bases in between. CDR3 protein: CASSRGGSTEAFF. The DNA for the CDR3 is TGTGCCAGCAGCAGGGGTGGGTCCACTGAAGCTTTCTTT. Full variable domain (remainder filled in from reference TRBV5-6 and TRBJ1-1): DAGVTQSPTHLIKTRGQQVTLRCSPKSGHDTVSWYQQALGQGPQFIFQYYEEEERQRGNFPDRFSGHQFPNYSSELNVNALLLGDSALYLCASSRGGSTEAFFGQGTRLTVV.

The CDR3 DNA follows: TGCGCCAGCAGCCAAGGGCGTGACAGGGATTCACCCCTCCACTTT. Encoded protein: CASSQGRDRDSPLHF. The rearrangement joins TRBV4-1 to TRBJ1-6; 7 bases agree with TRBD1. V shed 1 base, J shed 8 bases, and the junction held 5 bases outside the gene matches. The CDR3 covers 15 residues. Germline V CDR1 and CDR2: MGHRA, YSYEKL.

This chain links TRBV27 with TRBJ2-5, with D tentatively TRBD2 (6 bases). Germline-derived CDR1 and CDR2 are MNHEY and SMNVEV (reference sequence). The ends were cut back, 0 bases at V and 7 bases at J, with 15 bases in the middle. The CDR3 totals 15 residues. In DNA form, the CDR3 reads TGTGCCAGCAGTTTATCACCGGGAGTGAAAGGGACCCAGTACTTC. It translates to CASSLSPGVKGTQYF.

The chain couples TRBV5-4 to TRBJ1-4; 7 positions agree with TRBD1. The V segment lost 0 bases and the J segment 8 bases; nucleotides outside the gene matches: 7. CDR3 size: 15 residues. CDR1 is SGHNT, CDR2 YYREEE, per germline (reference sequence). DNA for the CDR3: TGTGCCAGCAGCTTGGGGACAGGTCAATGGGAAAAACTGTTTTTT. Protein: CASSLGTGQWEKLFF.

The CDR3: CASSPGSTWYNEQFF. The CDR3 DNA reads TGTGCCAGCAGCCCCGGCTCGACTTGGTACAATGAGCAGTTCTTC. The V call is TRBV7-9, the J call TRBJ2-1; D gene unclear. This CDR3 spans 15 amino acids. V lost 5 bases, J lost 4 bases, and 15 bases lay in between. Germline loops: CDR1 SEHNR, CDR2 FQNEAQ (reference sequence).

This sequence joins TRBV5-4 and TRBJ2-2; possible D gene TRBD1, 5 bases. Germline V CDR1 and CDR2: SGHNT, YYREEE (reference sequence). This CDR3 region has 17 residues. V lost 4 bases to trimming and J lost 5 bases, with 21 bases between them. The CDR3 loop is CASSPPGGRKGTGELFF. The CDR3 DNA is TGTGCCAGCAGCCCGCCAGGTGGCAGGAAGGGGACCGGGGAGCTGTTTTTT.

The chain is built from TRBV7-2 and TRBJ2-3; TRBD1 might be the D (6 bases). Germline assignment: CDR1 SGHTA and CDR2 FQGNSA. Trimming left V 3 bases short and J 1 base short, with 8 bases between. The CDR3 totals 14 residues. The DNA for the CDR3 is TGTGCCAGCAGCTTTGACAGGCGCACAGATACGCAGTATTTT. It translates to CASSFDRRTDTQYF.

The rearrangement uses TRBV7-2 and TRBJ1-2, with 8 positions matching TRBD1. CDR1 and CDR2 (germline): SGHTA, FQGNSA. CDR3 length: 14 residues. V lost 5 bases to trimming and J lost 5 bases; unmatched junction nucleotides: 7. CDR3 nucleotides: TGTGCCAGCAGCCCCGGACAGGGAGGATATGGCTACACCTTC. Translated, it gives CASSPGQGGYGYTF.

The V call is TRBV7-2, the J call TRBJ2-1, with 10 positions matching TRBD1. CDR3 length: 19 residues. The germline gives CDR1 SGHTA, CDR2 FQGNSA. V lost 4 bases to trimming and J lost 0 bases; unmatched junction nucleotides: 12. This CDR3 is CASSSPGQGTQSSYNEQFF. In DNA, the CDR3 is TGTGCCAGCAGCTCGCCGGGACAGGGGACTCAGAGCTCCTACAATGAGCAGTTCTTC. The entire variable domain, with the rest obtained from reference TRBV7-2 and TRBJ2-1, is as follows: GAGVSQSPSNKVTEKGKDVELRCDPISGHTALYWYRQSLGQGLEFLIYFQGNSAPDKSGLPSDRFSAERTGGSVSTLTIQRTQQEDSAVYLCASSSPGQGTQSSYNEQFFGPGTRLTVL.

V is TRBV6-2 or TRBV6-3 and J is TRBJ1-6; tentative D call: TRBD1 (6 bases). V was shortened by 5 bases and J by 5 bases, with 13 bases between the two germline ends. CDR3 length: 15 residues. Looked up from germline, CDR1 is MNHEY and CDR2 is SVGEGT. The CDR3, as DNA: TGTGCCAGCAGTCCATTACAGGGAGATAATTCACCCCTCCACTTT. As protein: CASSPLQGDNSPLHF.

The chain uses TRBV2 and TRBJ2-3; 8 bases match TRBD2. The germline V gene has CDR1 SNHLY and CDR2 FYNNEI. CDR3 size: 13 residues. V dropped 6 bases and J dropped 8; count of bases not matched to a gene: 7. Here the CDR3 DNA reads TGTGCCAGCAGCCCCGGGACTAGTTCTACGCAGTATTTT. Amino acid sequence: CASSPGTSSTQYF.

In DNA, the CDR3 is TGTGCCACCCTGAGGGTAGGAATCCTCGACTATGGCTACACCTTC. Translated, it gives CATLRVGILDYGYTF. This rearrangement joins TRBV19 to TRBJ1-2; D gene uncertain. The CDR3 is 15 amino acids. Trimming stripped 10 bases from V and 3 bases from J, with 21 bases between. Germline lookup yields CDR1 LNHDA and CDR2 SQIVND (reference sequence).

This chain joins TRBV27 and TRBJ1-3; TRBD1 matches at 10 bases. This CDR3 is built from 16 residues. Germline loops: CDR1 MNHEY, CDR2 SMNVEV (reference sequence). V dropped 4 bases and J dropped 3; count of bases not matched to a gene: 6. The CDR3 nucleotides are TGTGCCAGCAGTTCTGGGACAGGGGTTCTTGGAAACACCATATATTTT. This encodes CASSSGTGVLGNTIYF.

V gene TRBV5-4 combines with J gene TRBJ2-1; 9 bases map to TRBD2. The CDR3 extends over 15 amino acids. Losses at the gene ends were 4 bases for V and 5 bases for J; bases not matched to a gene: 7. Germline V gives CDR1 SGHNT, CDR2 YYREEE (reference sequence). The CDR3 DNA is TGTGCCAGCAGCCGAGGGACTAGCATGAACAATGAGCAGTTCTTC. It encodes CASSRGTSMNNEQFF.